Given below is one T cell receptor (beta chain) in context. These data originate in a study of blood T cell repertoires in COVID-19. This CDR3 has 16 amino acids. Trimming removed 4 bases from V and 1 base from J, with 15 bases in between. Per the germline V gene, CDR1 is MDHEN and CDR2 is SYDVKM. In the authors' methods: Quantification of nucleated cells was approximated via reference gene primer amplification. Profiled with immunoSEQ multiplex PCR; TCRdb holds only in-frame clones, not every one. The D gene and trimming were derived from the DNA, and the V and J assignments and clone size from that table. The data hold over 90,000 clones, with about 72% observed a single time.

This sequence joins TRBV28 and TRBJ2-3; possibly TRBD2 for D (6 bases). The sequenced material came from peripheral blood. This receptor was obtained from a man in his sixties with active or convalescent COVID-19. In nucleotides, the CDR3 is TGTGCCAGCAGTTCGGGGGTGGCCGGCCGCACAGATACGCAGTATTTT. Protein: CASSSGVAGRTDTQYF.